The 28 T cell receptor beta chains below all came from one sample that was sequenced in a study of beta chain features in type 1 diabetes. As every portion of the isolated RNA was reverse transcribed, the sequencing read expressed TCRB transcripts. The protocol was immunoSEQ multiplex PCR, while the TCRdb copy is restricted to in-frame clones and leaves out a portion. The sample carries 350,000 to 450,000 clones, about 15% recorded once. The sequenced sample was naive CD4+ T cells from blood. Receptors originate from a young woman in good health.

This clone was counted a few times. The gene calls are TRBV5-1 and TRBJ2-1; 11 bases line up with TRBD1. Germline CDR1 reads SGHRS; CDR2 reads YFSETQ. The CDR3 sequence is 16 residues long. J lost 3 bases, V lost 4 bases, and 6 bases had no gene match. The CDR3 nucleotides read TGCGCCAGCAGCCTTACCGGGACAGGGGGCTACAATGAGCAGTTCTTC. Translated: CASSLTGTGGYNEQFF. The full variable domain, with the rest looked up from reference TRBV5-1 and TRBJ2-1, is KAGVTQTPRYLIKTRGQQVTLSCSPISGHRSVSWYQQTPGQGLQFLFEYFSETQRNKGNFPGRFSGRQFSNSRSEMNVSTLELGDSALYLCASSLTGTGGYNEQFFGPGTRLTVL.

The chain uses TRBV18 and TRBJ1-1; D not certain. The germline V gene has CDR1 KGHSH and CDR2 LQKENI. Trimming stripped 4 bases from V and 1 base from J, with 7 bases between. This CDR3 has 13 amino acids. Here the CDR3 reads CASSRSENTEAFF. The CDR3 DNA sequence: TGTGCCAGCTCACGGTCAGAGAACACTGAAGCTTTCTTT.

V usage is TRBV30 and J usage is TRBJ2-1; D ambiguous. Between the trimmed V and J ends, which lost 0 bases and 7 bases, there was a span of 10 bases. The CDR3 covers 13 residues. Looked up from germline, CDR1 is GTSNPN and CDR2 is SVGIG (reference sequence). The CDR3 nucleotides read TGTGCCTGGAGTGTAAGCTTTGAAAATGAGCAGTTCTTC. It encodes CAWSVSFENEQFF.

This clone was seen only a few times. The chain uses TRBV30 and TRBJ1-4, with 11 positions matching TRBD1. V lost 3 bases to trimming and J lost 8 bases; unmatched junction nucleotides: 5. Germline values: CDR1 GTSNPN, CDR2 SVGIG (reference sequence). The CDR3 contains 14 residues. CDR3 protein: CAWRDRGLWEKLFF. The DNA of the CDR3 is TGTGCCTGGAGGGACAGGGGGCTTTGGGAAAAACTGTTTTTT.

The chain couples TRBV5-1 to TRBJ2-1; 11 bases fit TRBD2. V dropped 2 bases and J dropped 5; count of bases not matched to a gene: 6. Germline-derived CDR1 and CDR2 are SGHRS and YFSETQ. The CDR3 totals 16 residues. This CDR3 is CASSFSLAGANNEQFF. CDR3 nucleotide sequence: TGCGCCAGCAGCTTTTCACTAGCGGGAGCTAACAATGAGCAGTTCTTC.

This clone was detected a few times. The V call is TRBV14, the J call TRBJ1-2; weak D call: TRBD1 (6 bases). Germline-derived CDR1 and CDR2 are SGHDN and FVKESK. Trimming took 4 bases from V and 3 from J, leaving 12 bases between them. This CDR3 contains 14 residues. The CDR3 DNA reads TGTGCCAGCAGCCCCCTGACAGGTTACTATGGCTACACCTTC. It is translated as CASSPLTGYYGYTF.

This chain connects TRBV7-9 to TRBJ2-2; D remains unclear. The germline V and J ends were trimmed by 3 bases and 1 base, with 12 bases remaining between them. The CDR3 covers 16 residues. Per the germline V gene, CDR1 is SEHNR and CDR2 is FQNEAQ (reference sequence). CDR3 nucleotide sequence: TGTGCCAGCAGCTTTGTCTACTTACGGAACACCGGGGAGCTGTTTTTT. Encoded protein: CASSFVYLRNTGELFF. Complete variable domain (other parts from reference TRBV7-9 and TRBJ2-2): DTGVSQNPRHKITKRGQNVTFRCDPISEHNRLYWYRQTLGQGPEFLTYFQNEAQLEKSRLLSDRFSAERPKGSFSTLEIQRTEQGDSAMYLCASSFVYLRNTGELFFGEGSRLTVL.

A few counts support this clone. This chain uses TRBV30 with TRBJ1-2; 7 nucleotides line up with TRBD1. This CDR3 has 16 residues. With V trimmed by 3 bases and J by 2 bases, 12 bases remained unmatched. The germline gives CDR1 GTSNPN, CDR2 SVGIG (reference sequence). CDR3 loop: CAWSALGTEYNYGYTF. CDR3 bases: TGTGCCTGGAGCGCTCTTGGGACAGAATACAACTATGGCTACACCTTC.

V usage is TRBV9 and J usage is TRBJ1-2, with a weak D call TRBD1 (6 bases). V was cut by 3 bases and J by 7 bases, with 16 bases left in between. CDR3 length: 14 amino acids. CDR1 SGDLS and CDR2 YYNGEE come from the germline V gene. CDR3 in amino acids: CASSEQQGSFGYTF. The DNA of the CDR3 is TGTGCCAGCAGCGAGCAACAGGGTTCCTTTGGCTACACCTTC.

To note about this clone: The identical CDR3 is also encoded by other nucleotide sequences in the sample. The V call is TRBV18, the J call TRBJ2-7, with TRBD1 matching 9 bases. Germline CDR1 reads KGHSH; CDR2 reads LQKENI. V trimming: 2 bases; J trimming: 2 bases; junction bases outside the gene matches: 1. This CDR3 has 14 residues. The CDR3 loop is CASSPGTGTYEQYF. The CDR3 DNA sequence: TGTGCCAGCTCACCAGGGACAGGGACCTACGAGCAGTACTTC.

This rearrangement joins TRBV7-2 to TRBJ1-4; D gene ambiguous. The V gene lost 4 bases and the J gene lost 7 bases, with 25 bases spanning the gap. This CDR3 contains 18 residues. Germline V gives CDR1 SGHTA, CDR2 FQGNSA. CDR3 coding DNA: TGTGCCAGCAGCTCCAACCGGGTCGGTATATCTTCGAGTGAAAAACTGTTTTTT. Translating gives CASSSNRVGISSSEKLFF. Drawing the rest from reference TRBV7-2 and TRBJ1-4, the complete variable domain is GAGVSQSPSNKVTEKGKDVELRCDPISGHTALYWYRQSLGQGLEFLIYFQGNSAPDKSGLPSDRFSAERTGGSVSTLTIQRTQQEDSAVYLCASSSNRVGISSSEKLFFGSGTQLSVL.

The chain links TRBV6-5 to TRBJ2-7, with 13 bases identical to TRBD2. CDR1 and CDR2 from the germline V gene are MNHEY and SVGAGI. The CDR3 runs to 13 residues. With 6 bases clipped from V and 10 bases from J, the junction kept 6 bases outside the gene matches. The CDR3 loop reads CASRVGLAGPQYF. The CDR3 DNA reads TGTGCCAGCAGAGTGGGACTAGCGGGGCCTCAGTACTTC.

The rearrangement joins TRBV28 to TRBJ2-3, with TRBD2 matching 14 bases. The CDR3 has 19 amino acids. The trim removed 6 bases at V and 1 base at J, leaving 12 bases unmatched. CDR1 and CDR2 (germline): MDHEN, SYDVKM. The CDR3 loop is CASRGPGLAGVRRTDTQYF. In nucleotides, the CDR3 is TGTGCCAGCAGAGGACCGGGACTAGCGGGAGTGCGACGCACAGATACGCAGTATTTT.

A word on this clone: Germline and junction disagree at one end, which may indicate a read error. This chain connects TRBV28 to TRBJ1-5; 7 bases fit TRBD1. Germline CDR1 and CDR2: MDHEN and SYDVKM. This CDR3 is 14 amino acids long. This chain's CDR3 is CARRGAVGNQPQHF. In nucleotides, the CDR3 is TGTGCCCGCAGGGGGGCCGTCGGCAATCAGCCCCAGCATTTT.

V is TRBV29-1 and J is TRBJ2-7; D unresolved. This CDR3 region has 14 residues. With 4 bases removed from V and 2 bases from J, the gap between germline ends came to 15 bases. Germline values: CDR1 SQVTM, CDR2 ANQGSEA. The CDR3 DNA sequence: TGCAGCGTTGCGGTGTCGTGGCGGCCCTACGAGCAGTACTTC. Its translation is CSVAVSWRPYEQYF.

This chain joins TRBV19 and TRBJ1-5, with D unclear. The germline V and J ends were trimmed by 2 bases and 1 base, with 6 bases remaining between them. This CDR3 spans 14 amino acids. The germline CDR1 and CDR2 sequences are LNHDA and SQIVND (reference sequence). CDR3 in DNA: TGTGCCAGTAGTATATCACGGAGCAATCAGCCCCAGCATTTT. Amino acid sequence: CASSISRSNQPQHF.

This clone was recorded a few times. The V and J genes are TRBV19 and TRBJ1-2, with TRBD1 identical over 8 bases. The CDR3 consists of 13 residues. V was clipped by 7 bases and J by 4 bases; unmatched bases: 5. In germline, CDR1 is LNHDA, CDR2 SQIVND (reference sequence). CDR3 amino acids: CASNRQGPYGYTF. As DNA, the CDR3 is TGTGCCAGTAACCGACAGGGGCCCTATGGCTACACCTTC.

The V and J genes are TRBV9 and TRBJ1-2, with D tentatively TRBD1 (6 bases). This CDR3 contains 15 residues. Germline CDR1 is SGDLS and CDR2 is YYNGEE. Trimming took 0 bases from V and 4 from J, leaving 13 bases between them. The CDR3 DNA follows: TGTGCCAGCAGCGTAGATCAGGCCAGGGGCTATGGCTACACCTTC. Residues: CASSVDQARGYGYTF.

This chain links TRBV7-9 with TRBJ2-1, with 9 positions matching TRBD2. Per the germline V gene, CDR1 is SEHNR and CDR2 is FQNEAQ (reference sequence). V trimming: 3 bases; J trimming: 3 bases; junction bases outside the gene matches: 3. The CDR3 spans 15 residues. The CDR3 coding sequence is TGTGCCAGCAGCTTTAGCGGGAGAAGCTACAATGAGCAGTTCTTC. Amino acid sequence: CASSFSGRSYNEQFF.

This clone was detected a few times. The gene calls are TRBV28 and TRBJ2-7; 8 bases align to TRBD1. V dropped 2 bases and J dropped 6; count of bases not matched to a gene: 12. The CDR3 consists of 16 residues. Germline-derived CDR1 and CDR2 are MDHEN and SYDVKM. The CDR3 spells CASSLPGTGGFREQYF. CDR3 DNA: TGTGCCAGCAGTTTACCCGGGACAGGAGGTTTCCGCGAGCAGTACTTC. Variable domain in full (rest from reference TRBV28 and TRBJ2-7): DVKVTQSSRYLVKRTGEKVFLECVQDMDHENMFWYRQDPGLGLRLIYFSYDVKMKEKGDIPEGYSVSREKKERFSLILESASTNQTSMYLCASSLPGTGGFREQYFGPGTRLTVT.

This clone was recorded a few times. The chain has TRBV20-1 and TRBJ2-1; D unresolved. The CDR3 spans 10 residues. V was pared by 5 bases and J by 9 bases, with 8 bases between. In germline, CDR1 is DFQATT, CDR2 SNEGSKA (reference sequence). In nucleotides, the CDR3 is TGCAGTGCTTTAGAAAGTGAGCAGTTCTTC. This gives the protein CSALESEQFF.

V usage is TRBV5-1 and J usage is TRBJ2-1, with 10 bases identical to TRBD2. V shed 0 bases and J 4 bases; nucleotides not matched to a gene: 13. Germline V CDR1 and CDR2: SGHRS, YFSETQ. CDR3 length: 19 residues. CDR3 sequence (DNA): TGCGCCAGCAGCTTGGTTGGGACTAGCGTATCTTCGGATTACAATGAGCAGTTCTTC. It specifies CASSLVGTSVSSDYNEQFF.

The V gene is TRBV15, the J gene TRBJ2-1; 13 bases map to TRBD2. Germline V CDR1 and CDR2: LNHNV, YYDKDF (reference sequence). This CDR3 is 18 amino acids long. V gave up 3 bases and J gave up 3 bases; unmatched junction bases: 8. The chain's CDR3 is CATSSLDGTSGIYNEQFF. CDR3 in DNA: TGTGCCACCAGCAGCCTGGATGGGACTAGCGGGATCTACAATGAGCAGTTCTTC. The entire variable domain, with the rest obtained from reference TRBV15 and TRBJ2-1, is as follows: DAMVIQNPRYQVTQFGKPVTLSCSQTLNHNVMYWYQQKSSQAPKLLFHYYDKDFNNEADTPDNFQSRRPNTSFCFLDIRSPGLGDTAMYLCATSSLDGTSGIYNEQFFGPGTRLTVL.

The chain's CDR3 is CASSTGTDKNIQYF. CDR3 nucleotides: TGCGCCAGCAGCACCGGGACAGACAAAAACATTCAGTACTTC. The chain combines TRBV5-1 with TRBJ2-4; TRBD1 aligns across 7 bases. The germline gives CDR1 SGHRS, CDR2 YFSETQ. CDR3 length equals 14 residues. The ends lost 4 bases at V and 3 bases at J; junction bases unmatched: 4.

This chain links TRBV19 with TRBJ2-2; D unclear. V was cut by 4 bases and J by 5 bases, with 8 bases left in between. CDR1 is LNHDA, CDR2 SQIVND, per germline (reference sequence). The CDR3 spans 13 residues. For the CDR3, the DNA is TGTGCCAGTAGTACCCCCGGGACCGGGGAGCTGTTTTTT. It translates to CASSTPGTGELFF.

The chain carries TRBV28 and TRBJ1-2; D gene ambiguous. This CDR3 is built from 10 residues. Germline V lookup: CDR1 MDHEN, CDR2 SYDVKM. With 5 bases removed from V and 6 bases from J, the gap between germline ends came to 4 bases. This chain's CDR3 is CASSQNGYTF. In DNA form, the CDR3 reads TGTGCCAGCAGTCAAAATGGCTACACCTTC.

This clone was observed a few times. V gene TRBV29-1 combines with J gene TRBJ1-4; D gene unclear. The CDR3 spans 12 residues. Trimming shortened V by 6 bases and J by 2 bases, and 7 bases separated the two germline ends. In germline, CDR1 is SQVTM, CDR2 ANQGSEA. The DNA for the CDR3 is TGCAGCGTAGGGAGGACTAATGAAAAACTGTTTTTT. Translating gives CSVGRTNEKLFF.

The chain combines TRBV4-1 with TRBJ2-2; 14 bases are a match to TRBD2. The junction had 2 bases not matched to a gene; V was cut back by 0 bases and J by 5 bases. The CDR3 is 17 amino acids. Looked up from germline, CDR1 is MGHRA and CDR2 is YSYEKL. DNA for the CDR3: TGCGCCAGCAGCCAAGAGACTAGCGGGAGGGGGACCGGGGAGCTGTTTTTT. It yields the protein CASSQETSGRGTGELFF.